The 12 T cell receptor beta chains given below trace back to one sample, sequenced in a study of identical twins. TCRdb re-called the 5' RACE reads with MiXCR, one entry per CDR3 protein. Altogether around 490,000 distinct CDR3 sequences are present, 20% to 25% being singletons, with the ten largest covering approximately 0.52%. These data were also reused for a study on yellow fever vaccine responses in identical twins.

The sample consisted of CD4+ T cells sorted from blood. The source is a woman aged 18-29 years in good health.

The chain carries TRBV28 and TRBJ2-5; D remains ambiguous. CDR1 and CDR2 (germline): MDHEN, SYDVKM. V was shortened by 7 bases and J by 7 bases, with 16 bases between the two germline ends. The CDR3 is 13 residues long. CDR3 coding DNA: TGTGCCAGCAATGATTGGGATTATGCGACCCAGTACTTC. It is translated as CASNDWDYATQYF.

V is TRBV20-1 and J is TRBJ2-3; 12 nucleotides align to TRBD2. Unmatched junction bases numbered 4, after V lost 2 bases and J lost 1 base. The CDR3 length is 16 residues. The germline gives CDR1 DFQATT, CDR2 SNEGSKA (reference sequence). DNA for the CDR3: TGCAGTGCTAGATCCCGACTAGCGGGAGGCACAGATACGCAGTATTTT. Its translation is CSARSRLAGGTDTQYF.

This chain joins TRBV10-3 and TRBJ1-1; D perhaps matches TRBD1 (5 bases). There are 14 residues in the CDR3. V shed 6 bases and J shed 0 bases, with 11 bases lying between them. Per the germline V gene, CDR1 is ENHRY and CDR2 is SYGVKD. The CDR3 DNA reads TGTGCCATCAGCCCAGGGTTTATGAACACTGAAGCTTTCTTT. It yields the protein CAISPGFMNTEAFF.

V gene TRBV27 combines with J gene TRBJ2-1; 11 positions match TRBD2. After removal of 3 bases from V and 9 bases from J, the junction contained 13 bases not matched to a gene. This CDR3 region has 17 residues. Germline loops: CDR1 MNHEY, CDR2 SMNVEV (reference sequence). In DNA form, the CDR3 reads TGTGCCAGCAGTTTGGTTGTCAGTAGCGGGAGGGAGGCTGAGCAGTTCTTC. This gives the protein CASSLVVSSGREAEQFF.

This clonotype was seen a few times. CDR3 coding DNA: TGTGCCAGCCTACAGGGGCACCCTTACGAGCAGTACTTC. It encodes CASLQGHPYEQYF. The V and J genes are TRBV2 and TRBJ2-7; TRBD1 aligns across 7 bases. J lost 4 bases, V lost 8 bases, and 8 bases had no gene match. The germline V gene has CDR1 SNHLY and CDR2 FYNNEI. The CDR3 is made up of 13 amino acids. Full variable domain (rest looked up from reference TRBV2 and TRBJ2-7): EPEVTQTPSHQVTQMGQEVILRCVPISNHLYFYWYRQILGQKVEFLVSFYNNEISEKSEIFDDQFSVERPDGSNFTLKIRSTKLEDSAMYFCASLQGHPYEQYFGPGTRLTVT.

V gene TRBV7-3 combines with J gene TRBJ1-2; D not certain. There are 15 residues in the CDR3. The germline CDR1 and CDR2 sequences are SGHTA and FQGTGA. The V and J ends lost 2 bases and 3 bases respectively, with 13 bases between them. This chain's CDR3 is CASSLRAGQDYGYTF. CDR3 in DNA: TGTGCCAGCAGCTTACGGGCAGGTCAGGACTATGGCTACACCTTC.

This clonotype was counted a few times. The chain has TRBV5-1 and TRBJ2-1; TRBD1 agrees at 7 bases. This CDR3 has 16 residues. CDR1 is SGHRS, CDR2 YFSETQ, per germline. The V and J ends lost 6 bases and 5 bases, in that order; junction bases with no gene match: 14. The CDR3 DNA is TGCGCCAGCACCCTCGGAACAGGGGTCCCCCACAATGAGCAGTTCTTC. It translates to CASTLGTGVPHNEQFF.

This clonotype was seen only a few times. V and J are TRBV6-1 and TRBJ1-2, with 7 nucleotides matching TRBD1. V shed 5 bases and J 0 bases; nucleotides not matched to a gene: 3. CDR3 length: 14 amino acids. Germline CDR1 reads MNHNS; CDR2 reads SASEGT. The CDR3 DNA reads TGTGCCAGCAGTAAAGGGACAGCTAACTATGGCTACACCTTC. Its protein product is CASSKGTANYGYTF.

The chain joins TRBV12-3 or TRBV12-4 to TRBJ2-7; 13 bases agree with TRBD2. V was pared by 3 bases and J by 11 bases, with 7 bases of the junction left unmatched. CDR3 length equals 14 residues. The CDR3 is CASSLAGLAGPEYF. The CDR3 bases are TGTGCCAGCAGTTTGGCGGGACTAGCGGGGCCCGAGTACTTC.

This clonotype came up a few times. V usage is TRBV3-1 and J usage is TRBJ2-2, with D perhaps matching TRBD1 (5 bases). CDR1 is LGHDT, CDR2 YNNKEL, per germline (reference sequence). The CDR3 has 14 amino acids. V lost 8 bases and J lost 2, with 12 bases in between. CDR3 bases: TGTGCCAGCCGCAAGGGGATTAACACCGGGGAGCTGTTTTTT. Translated: CASRKGINTGELFF.

The chain employs TRBV20-1 and TRBJ1-5; perhaps TRBD1 as D (5 bases). This CDR3 is built from 14 residues. The germline V gene encodes CDR1 DFQATT and CDR2 SNEGSKA (reference sequence). The V and J ends lost 5 bases and 0 bases respectively, with 11 bases between them. CDR3: CSAYDSYSNQPQHF. The CDR3 DNA reads as TGCAGTGCTTATGACAGCTATAGCAATCAGCCCCAGCATTTT.

This clonotype was detected only a few times. The chain is built from TRBV11-2 and TRBJ2-3, with D perhaps matching TRBD2 (6 bases). The ends were cut back, 5 bases at V and 3 bases at J, with 15 bases in the middle. The CDR3 is made up of 15 amino acids. Germline CDR1 reads SGHAT; CDR2 reads FQNNGV. The CDR3 DNA reads as TGTGCCAGCAGCACAGTTGGGCTAGCGACAGATACGCAGTATTTT. This gives the protein CASSTVGLATDTQYF.